Each of the 20 T cell receptor beta chains below was sequenced from the same sample in a study of blood T cell repertoires in COVID-19. Profiling relied on immunoSEQ multiplex PCR, and the TCRdb table lists in-frame clones only, not all of them. The table lists about 50,000 clones, 80% to 95% of them singletons, with 5.5% to 8% in the top ten. The specimen was peripheral blood. The receptor source for this set is a man aged 45-65 years with active COVID-19.

This sequence joins TRBV11-2 and TRBJ2-1; tentative D call: TRBD1 (6 bases). Germline V CDR1 and CDR2: SGHAT, FQNNGV. The CDR3 runs 15 residues. Trimming took 0 bases from V and 3 from J, leaving 9 bases between them. The CDR3 DNA follows: TGTGCCAGCAGCTTAGATCAAGGGGGCTACAATGAGCAGTTCTTC. Protein sequence: CASSLDQGGYNEQFF.

In DNA form, the CDR3 reads TGTGCCAGTAGTATCGGACTAGCGACAGATACGCAGTATTTT. It yields the protein CASSIGLATDTQYF. The rearrangement uses TRBV19 and TRBJ2-3; 9 nucleotides align to TRBD2. Trimming took 3 bases from V and 3 from J; bases not matched to a gene: 1. CDR1 is LNHDA, CDR2 SQIVND, per germline (reference sequence). CDR3 size: 14 residues.

This clone was detected only a few times. The chain couples TRBV6-5 to TRBJ1-5, with D hard to call. The V and J ends lost 5 bases and 9 bases respectively, with 17 bases between them. Germline-derived CDR1 and CDR2 are MNHEY and SVGAGI. The CDR3 consists of 14 residues. The CDR3 here is CASSRGVRERPQHF. In nucleotides, the CDR3 is TGTGCCAGCAGTCGCGGGGTCCGTGAACGGCCCCAGCATTTT.

The rearrangement joins TRBV14 to TRBJ1-1; D gene unclear. From germline, CDR1 is SGHDN and CDR2 FVKESK. Trimming shortened V by 6 bases and J by 1 base, and 12 bases separated the two germline ends. The CDR3 has 14 amino acids. The CDR3 DNA sequence: TGTGCCAGCAGAGATTCGGTGTGGAACACTGAAGCTTTCTTT. Protein sequence: CASRDSVWNTEAFF.

V gene TRBV21-1 combines with J gene TRBJ2-1; the D segment call TRBD2 is taken from the table without a DNA check. TRBV21-1 is tagged as a pseudogene. This CDR3 comprises 15 residues. DNA of the CDR3: TGTGCCAGCAGCAATTCTACTAGCGGGGGCAATGAGCAGTTCTTC. Amino acids: CASSNSTSGGNEQFF.

The chain couples TRBV29-1 to TRBJ2-7; perhaps TRBD1 as D (5 bases). V lost 7 bases, J lost 4 bases, and 17 bases lay in between. CDR3 length: 13 residues. Per germline, CDR1 SQVTM and CDR2 ANQGSEA. CDR3 DNA sequence: TGCAGCGCCAAGGGTCAGGGCCGGTACGAGCAGTACTTC. It yields the protein CSAKGQGRYEQYF.

The V and J genes are TRBV12-3 or TRBV12-4 and TRBJ2-1; D gene uncertain. This CDR3 has 12 amino acids. V shed 5 bases and J shed 10 bases, with 12 bases lying between them. CDR3 DNA sequence: TGTGCCAGCAGTCCCCGAGCGAAGGAGCAGTTCTTC. Translation: CASSPRAKEQFF.

This rearrangement joins TRBV19 to TRBJ2-1; possibly TRBD2 for D (6 bases). Trimming took off 4 bases at V and 7 bases at J, with 20 bases between the two ends. The germline CDR1 and CDR2 sequences are LNHDA and SQIVND (reference sequence). The CDR3 totals 16 residues. The chain's CDR3 is CASSTEERAGRNEQFF. As DNA, the CDR3 is TGTGCCAGTAGTACTGAGGAGCGGGCCGGTAGAAATGAGCAGTTCTTC. The full variable domain, completed using reference TRBV19 and TRBJ2-1, is DGGITQSPKYLFRKEGQNVTLSCEQNLNHDAMYWYRQDPGQGLRLIYYSQIVNDFQKGDIAEGYSVSREKKESFPLTVTSAQKNPTAFYLCASSTEERAGRNEQFFGPGTRLTVL.

The chain employs TRBV6-4 and TRBJ2-5; 7 bases align to TRBD2. The CDR3 length is 16 residues. J was trimmed by 0 bases and V by 11 bases; bases with no gene match: 15. Per the germline V gene, CDR1 is MRHNA and CDR2 is SNTAGT. CDR3 region: CAQLAGPGSDQETQYF. The CDR3 DNA reads as TGTGCCCAATTAGCGGGCCCAGGATCAGACCAAGAGACCCAGTACTTC.

The V gene is TRBV6-2 or TRBV6-3, the J gene TRBJ1-5, with unresolved D. Germline CDR1 and CDR2: MNHEY and SVGEGT. The CDR3 is made up of 13 amino acids. V was pared by 0 bases and J by 5 bases, with 5 bases between. DNA for the CDR3: TGTGCCAGCAGTTACTCGCGGGATCAGCCCCAGCATTTT. This encodes CASSYSRDQPQHF.

The chain is built from TRBV11-2 and TRBJ2-3; 15 bases are shared with TRBD2. V trimming: 5 bases; J trimming: 6 bases; junction bases outside the gene matches: 6. Per the germline V gene, CDR1 is SGHAT and CDR2 is FQNNGV. The CDR3 spans 16 residues. For the CDR3, the DNA is TGTGCCAGCAGCCGAACCGGGACTAGCGGGAGGGATACGCAGTATTTT. It codes for CASSRTGTSGRDTQYF.

This sequence joins TRBV29-1 and TRBJ1-1, with D perhaps matching TRBD1 (5 bases). The CDR3 totals 13 residues. CDR1 and CDR2 from the germline V gene are SQVTM and ANQGSEA. The CDR3 sequence: CAGAEAMNTEAFF. The CDR3 DNA sequence: TGCGCTGGGGCAGAAGCCATGAACACTGAAGCTTTCTTT.

The rearrangement joins TRBV7-2 to TRBJ1-1; TRBD1 is a possible D gene (6 bases). Deletions cut 3 bases from V and 4 bases from J, with 12 bases between. Per germline, CDR1 SGHTA and CDR2 FQGNSA. This CDR3 has 14 residues. The CDR3 sequence: CASSFTGTSTEAFF. DNA of the CDR3: TGTGCCAGCAGCTTTACAGGGACTAGCACTGAAGCTTTCTTT.

The CDR3 region is CASSKGAGGSDTQYF. CDR3 coding DNA: TGTGCCAGCAGTAAGGGGGCGGGAGGATCAGATACGCAGTATTTT. The chain couples TRBV6-5 to TRBJ2-3, with D perhaps TRBD2 (8 bases). In germline, CDR1 is MNHEY, CDR2 SVGAGI. V was pared by 5 bases and J by 4 bases, with 16 bases between. The CDR3 contains 15 residues.

This CDR3 reads CASSQDQIRLARETQYF. DNA of the CDR3: TGTGCCAGCAGCCAGGACCAGATTCGGCTAGCCCGAGAGACCCAGTACTTC. The gene calls are TRBV3-1 (or the pseudogene TRBV3-2) and TRBJ2-5; D possibly corresponds to TRBD2 (5 bases). V gave up 3 bases and J gave up 4 bases, with 21 bases separating them. CDR3 length equals 17 residues. Looked up from germline, CDR1 is LGHDT and CDR2 is YNNKEL (reference sequence).

This chain links TRBV9 with TRBJ2-3; TRBD2 matches 15 bases. This CDR3 has 19 amino acids. Germline CDR1 and CDR2: SGDLS and YYNGEE. V lost 0 bases to trimming and J lost 4 bases; unmatched junction nucleotides: 9. CDR3 loop: CASSVVAPRTSGGADTQYF. For the CDR3, the DNA is TGTGCCAGCAGCGTAGTTGCCCCACGGACTAGCGGGGGGGCAGATACGCAGTATTTT. Looking up the rest from reference TRBV9 and TRBJ2-3 gives the full variable domain: DSGVTQTPKHLITATGQRVTLRCSPRSGDLSVYWYQQSLDQGLQFLIQYYNGEERAKGNILERFSAQQFPDLHSELNLSSLELGDSALYFCASSVVAPRTSGGADTQYFGPGTRLTVL.

This clone was recorded only once. The chain recombines TRBV30 with TRBJ2-5; D might be TRBD2 (6 bases). Germline CDR1 is GTSNPN and CDR2 is SVGIG (reference sequence). This CDR3 is built from 14 residues. V was pared by 1 base and J by 1 base, with 10 bases between. The CDR3 reads CAWSGAGFQETQYF. The CDR3 DNA reads as TGTGCCTGGAGTGGAGCGGGCTTCCAAGAGACCCAGTACTTC.

The V call is TRBV7-9, the J call TRBJ2-1, with D maybe TRBD2 (6 bases). This CDR3 region has 15 residues. Deletions cut 5 bases from V and 8 bases from J, with 19 bases between. Germline CDR1 is SEHNR and CDR2 is FQNEAQ (reference sequence). The CDR3 DNA reads TGTGCCAGCAGCAGCCGGGACTGGAGAGTCGATGAGCAGTTCTTC. Translated, it gives CASSSRDWRVDEQFF.

The V call is TRBV6-5, the J call TRBJ2-1; D not certain. The CDR3 totals 11 residues. CDR1 and CDR2 (germline): MNHEY, SVGAGI. V shed 6 bases and J shed 4 bases, with 4 bases lying between them. The CDR3 DNA sequence: TGTGCCAGCAGCGCGTACAATGAGCAGTTCTTC. Its translation: CASSAYNEQFF.

The chain combines TRBV10-1 with TRBJ2-1, with TRBD1 as a possible D gene (9 bases). The V gene's germline CDR1 is WNHNN and CDR2 SYGVQD (reference sequence). Trimming stripped 8 bases from V and 4 bases from J, with 15 bases between. The CDR3 contains 14 residues. The CDR3 region has the DNA TGCGCCAGCGCGGGGGGACAGGGATACAATGAGCAGTTCTTC. Amino acids: CASAGGQGYNEQFF.